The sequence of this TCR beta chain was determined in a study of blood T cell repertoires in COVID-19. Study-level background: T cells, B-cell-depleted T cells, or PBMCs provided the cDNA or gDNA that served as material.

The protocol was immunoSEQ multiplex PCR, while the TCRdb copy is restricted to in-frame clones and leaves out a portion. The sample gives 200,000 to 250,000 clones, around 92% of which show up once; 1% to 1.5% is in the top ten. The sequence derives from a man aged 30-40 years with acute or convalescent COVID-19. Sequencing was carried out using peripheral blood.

DNA of the CDR3: TGTGCCAGTAGTATGCGTCGACAGGTTGTCAATCAGCCCCAGCATTTT. This codes for CASSMRRQVVNQPQHF. V gene TRBV19 combines with J gene TRBJ1-5, with TRBD1 as a possible D gene (6 bases). The V gene lost 3 bases and the J gene lost 3 bases, with 15 bases spanning the gap. The CDR3 length is 16 residues. Germline loops: CDR1 LNHDA, CDR2 SQIVND (reference sequence).